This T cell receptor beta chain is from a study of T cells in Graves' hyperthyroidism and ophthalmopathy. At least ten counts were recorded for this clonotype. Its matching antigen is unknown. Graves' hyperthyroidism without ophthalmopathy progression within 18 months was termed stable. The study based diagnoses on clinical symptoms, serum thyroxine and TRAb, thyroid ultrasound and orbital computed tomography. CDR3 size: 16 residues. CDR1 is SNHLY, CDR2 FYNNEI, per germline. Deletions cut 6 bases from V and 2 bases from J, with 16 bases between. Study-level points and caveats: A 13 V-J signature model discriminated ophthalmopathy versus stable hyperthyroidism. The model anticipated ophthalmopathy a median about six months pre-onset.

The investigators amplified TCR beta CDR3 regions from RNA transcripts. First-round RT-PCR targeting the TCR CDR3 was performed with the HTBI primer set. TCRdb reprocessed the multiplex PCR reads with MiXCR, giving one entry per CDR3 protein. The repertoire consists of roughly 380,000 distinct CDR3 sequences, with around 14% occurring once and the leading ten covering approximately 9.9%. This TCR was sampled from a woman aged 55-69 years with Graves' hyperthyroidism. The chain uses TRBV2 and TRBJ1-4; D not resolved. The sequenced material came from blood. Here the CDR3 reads CASREEGSGTNEKLFF. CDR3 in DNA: TGTGCCAGCAGGGAGGAGGGTAGCGGTACTAATGAAAAACTGTTTTTT.